Below, 32 T cell receptor beta chains from the same sample are listed, as sequenced in a study of blood T cell repertoires in COVID-19. Profiled with immunoSEQ multiplex PCR; TCRdb holds only in-frame clones, not every one. The sample lists about 280,000 clones, 87% occurring once. Material: peripheral blood. The receptors were sampled from a woman in her fifties or sixties who had recovered from COVID-19.

The chain joins TRBV7-6 to TRBJ2-3; 8 bases map to TRBD1. This CDR3 contains 16 residues. CDR1 and CDR2 from the germline V gene are SGHVS and FNYEAQ. With 6 bases clipped from V and 1 base from J, the junction kept 9 bases outside the gene matches. The CDR3 nucleotides are TGTGCCAGCAGTACACTTCCGGGACAGGGCACAGATACGCAGTATTTT. This gives the protein CASSTLPGQGTDTQYF.

The sample holds a few counts of this clone. The chain combines TRBV9 with TRBJ1-3, with 7 bases identical to TRBD1. Germline-derived CDR1 and CDR2 are SGDLS and YYNGEE. J gave up 0 bases and V 1 base, and 7 bases lay outside the gene matches. This CDR3 comprises 17 residues. CDR3 protein: CASSVFSGDSSGNTIYF. For the CDR3, the DNA is TGTGCCAGCAGCGTATTCTCGGGGGACAGCTCTGGAAACACCATATATTTT.

This chain connects TRBV14 to TRBJ1-2, with TRBD1 matching 7 bases. The CDR3 is 15 amino acids. With V trimmed by 3 bases and J by 4 bases, 8 bases remained unmatched. CDR1 is SGHDN and CDR2 is FVKESK in the germline V gene. Here the CDR3 reads CASSHWSGTAYGYTF. The CDR3 DNA is TGTGCCAGCAGCCATTGGAGTGGGACAGCCTATGGCTACACCTTC.

The V and J genes are TRBV6-2 or TRBV6-3 and TRBJ2-6; the D gene is possibly TRBD1 (5 bases). The ends were cut back, 5 bases at V and 5 bases at J, with 16 bases in the middle. This CDR3 is 16 amino acids long. Germline values: CDR1 MNHEY, CDR2 SVGEGT. The CDR3 spells CASSTGQLSWANVLTF. In nucleotides, the CDR3 is TGTGCCAGCAGTACAGGCCAACTTTCTTGGGCCAACGTCCTGACTTTC.

The V gene is TRBV11-2, the J gene TRBJ2-1; TRBD2 aligns across 16 bases. Germline CDR1 reads SGHAT; CDR2 reads FQNNGV. This CDR3 has 16 residues. V shed 3 bases and J 15 bases; nucleotides not matched to a gene: 11. This CDR3 reads CASSFSPGTSGGASFF. CDR3 bases: TGTGCCAGCAGCTTCAGTCCCGGGACTAGCGGGGGGGCGTCGTTCTTC. The whole variable domain, remainder taken from reference TRBV11-2 and TRBJ2-1, is EAGVAQSPRYKIIEKRQSVAFWCNPISGHATLYWYQQILGQGPKLLIQFQNNGVVDDSQLPKDRFSAERLKGVDSTLKIQPAKLEDSAVYLCASSFSPGTSGGASFFGPGTRLTVL.

The rearrangement joins TRBV7-9 to TRBJ2-1; 11 bases map to TRBD2. V trimming: 6 bases; J trimming: 1 base; junction bases outside the gene matches: 5. Per the germline V gene, CDR1 is SEHNR and CDR2 is FQNEAQ (reference sequence). The CDR3 has 16 residues. The DNA for the CDR3 is TGTGCCAGCAGACCTACTAGCGGGAGTTCCTACAATGAGCAGTTCTTC. It encodes CASRPTSGSSYNEQFF.

This chain links TRBV10-3 with TRBJ1-2, with TRBD1 matching over 8 bases. Germline V gene sequence: CDR1 ENHRY, CDR2 SYGVKD. V shed 3 bases and J 4 bases; nucleotides not matched to a gene: 7. The CDR3 is 15 residues long. The CDR3 DNA follows: TGTGCCATCAGTGAAGTTGGACAGGGTAGCTATGGCTACACCTTC. Translation gives CAISEVGQGSYGYTF.

This clone was observed once. DNA for the CDR3: TGTGCCAGCACCAGGAAGGGACTACCGAACACCGGGGAGCTGTTTTTT. Translation: CASTRKGLPNTGELFF. J is TRBJ2-2 and V is TRBV5-4; 7 positions agree with TRBD2. Germline lookup yields CDR1 SGHNT and CDR2 YYREEE (reference sequence). This CDR3 comprises 16 residues. V was clipped by 6 bases and J by 0 bases; unmatched bases: 8.

This sequence joins TRBV2 and TRBJ1-1; 9 bases align to TRBD1. In germline, CDR1 is SNHLY, CDR2 FYNNEI. The CDR3 extends over 13 amino acids. V lost 6 bases to trimming and J lost 3 bases; unmatched junction nucleotides: 2. The CDR3 reads CASRGTGYTEAFF. CDR3 nucleotide sequence: TGTGCCAGCAGGGGGACAGGGTACACTGAAGCTTTCTTT. Full variable domain (outside the CDR3, taken from reference TRBV2 and TRBJ1-1): EPEVTQTPSHQVTQMGQEVILRCVPISNHLYFYWYRQILGQKVEFLVSFYNNEISEKSEIFDDQFSVERPDGSNFTLKIRSTKLEDSAMYFCASRGTGYTEAFFGQGTRLTVV.

The chain has TRBV14 and TRBJ2-5; 7 bases fit TRBD1. CDR3 length: 15 residues. The germline V gene has CDR1 SGHDN and CDR2 FVKESK. Losses at the gene ends were 0 bases for V and 5 bases for J; bases not matched to a gene: 6. The CDR3, as DNA: TGTGCCAGCAGCCAAGAGATAGGACAGGCGGAGACCCAGTACTTC. Protein sequence: CASSQEIGQAETQYF.

The chain combines TRBV28 with TRBJ2-5; the match to TRBD2 covers 7 bases. J lost 4 bases, V lost 1 base, and 6 bases had no gene match. Germline lookup yields CDR1 MDHEN and CDR2 SYDVKM. The CDR3 extends over 15 amino acids. The CDR3 sequence is CASSLSGRDGETQYF. The CDR3 bases are TGTGCCAGCAGTTTATCAGGGAGGGATGGAGAGACCCAGTACTTC.

The rearrangement links TRBV15 to TRBJ1-1; D not certain. Trimming shortened V by 1 base and J by 1 base, and 10 bases separated the two germline ends. Germline V lookup: CDR1 LNHNV, CDR2 YYDKDF (reference sequence). The CDR3 covers 15 residues. The CDR3 here is CATSRALAGNTEAFF. The CDR3 bases are TGTGCCACCAGCAGAGCTTTGGCGGGGAACACTGAAGCTTTCTTT. The variable domain in full, with the rest retrieved from reference TRBV15 and TRBJ1-1, is DAMVIQNPRYQVTQFGKPVTLSCSQTLNHNVMYWYQQKSSQAPKLLFHYYDKDFNNEADTPDNFQSRRPNTSFCFLDIRSPGLGDTAMYLCATSRALAGNTEAFFGQGTRLTVV.

The V and J genes are TRBV2 and TRBJ2-3; TRBD2 agrees at 8 bases. With V trimmed by 10 bases and J by 1 base, 16 bases remained unmatched. This CDR3 contains 17 residues. CDR1 is SNHLY and CDR2 is FYNNEI in the germline V gene. CDR3 in amino acids: CATILSGLAGGTDTQYF. The CDR3 coding sequence is TGTGCCACCATTTTGTCCGGCCTAGCGGGTGGCACAGATACGCAGTATTTT.

The chain combines TRBV5-1 with TRBJ2-1, with a tentative D call TRBD2 (5 bases). CDR1 SGHRS and CDR2 YFSETQ come from the germline V gene. The CDR3 runs to 14 residues. V lost 1 base and J 4 bases, leaving 9 bases between the germline ends. Written as DNA, the CDR3 is TGCGCCAGCAGCTTGCAGACGGGATACAATGAGCAGTTCTTC. Translated, it gives CASSLQTGYNEQFF.

The rearrangement joins TRBV9 to TRBJ2-5, with D uncertain. Trimming shortened V by 0 bases and J by 3 bases, and 9 bases separated the two germline ends. Germline lookup yields CDR1 SGDLS and CDR2 YYNGEE. The CDR3 sequence is 14 residues long. The CDR3 DNA follows: TGTGCCAGCAGCGTAGGTCACGGTGAAGAGACCCAGTACTTC. It encodes CASSVGHGEETQYF.

The chain's CDR3 is CASSQRTGRSGANVLTF. CDR3 bases: TGTGCCAGCAGCCAGAGGACAGGCCGCTCTGGGGCCAACGTCCTGACTTTC. The rearrangement links TRBV13 to TRBJ2-6, with TRBD1 identical over 7 bases. There are 17 residues in the CDR3. Germline-derived CDR1 and CDR2 are PRHDT and FYEKMQ (reference sequence). Losses at the gene ends were 5 bases for V and 0 bases for J; bases not matched to a gene: 7.

The rearrangement uses TRBV6-6 and TRBJ1-5; D is perhaps TRBD1 (6 bases). V lost 3 bases, J lost 6 bases, and 12 bases lay in between. The CDR3 loop spans 14 amino acids. Per germline, CDR1 MNHNY and CDR2 SVGAGI (reference sequence). Here the CDR3 DNA reads TGTGCCAGCAGTTATCAGGGGCATGGTCAGCCCCAGCATTTT. This codes for CASSYQGHGQPQHF.

The chain combines TRBV5-4 with TRBJ1-1, with TRBD1 matching over 11 bases. CDR1 is SGHNT, CDR2 YYREEE, per germline (reference sequence). Trimming at V came to 2 bases and at J to 1 base, leaving 4 bases not matched to a gene. The CDR3 runs 16 residues. CDR3 DNA: TGTGCCAGCAGCTTCACCGGACAGGGGGCGAACACTGAAGCTTTCTTT. Protein product: CASSFTGQGANTEAFF.

The V gene is TRBV12-3 or TRBV12-4, the J gene TRBJ2-1; D is undetermined. V dropped 5 bases and J dropped 10 bases, with 9 bases sitting between them. This CDR3 is built from 11 residues. DNA for the CDR3: TGTGCCAGCAGTCCCCTAGGCGAGCAGTTCTTC. Its protein is CASSPLGEQFF.

V is TRBV6-5 and J is TRBJ2-7; perhaps TRBD2 as D (6 bases). Germline V gene data show CDR1 as MNHEY and CDR2 as SVGAGI. V was pared by 8 bases and J by 5 bases, with 16 bases between. The CDR3 has 13 amino acids. In nucleotides, the CDR3 is TGTGCCAGCCCCGGGGGACGTCGAAACGAGCAGTACTTC. Its translation: CASPGGRRNEQYF.

The chain carries TRBV10-3 and TRBJ1-2, with 7 nucleotides matching TRBD1. The length of the CDR3 is 15 residues. The ends lost 4 bases at V and 3 bases at J; junction bases unmatched: 8. Germline-derived CDR1 and CDR2 are ENHRY and SYGVKD. The CDR3 bases are TGTGCCATCAGTGGTACAGGGGCGAAAGACTATGGCTACACCTTC. As protein: CAISGTGAKDYGYTF.

The chain uses TRBV6-5 and TRBJ2-7; D gene ambiguous. Germline loops: CDR1 MNHEY, CDR2 SVGAGI. The CDR3 runs to 13 residues. Trimming shortened V by 2 bases and J by 1 base, and 6 bases separated the two germline ends. The CDR3 sequence is CASSYSWSYEQYF. DNA for the CDR3: TGTGCCAGCAGTTACAGCTGGTCCTACGAGCAGTACTTC.

Here the CDR3 reads CASSWGGSDTQYF. In DNA form, the CDR3 reads TGTGCCAGCAGTTGGGGAGGGTCAGATACGCAGTATTTT. This rearrangement joins TRBV7-2 to TRBJ2-3, with 7 positions matching TRBD2. CDR3 length equals 13 residues. Germline trimming cut 6 bases from V and 4 bases from J; bases unmatched to any gene: 4. Germline CDR1 is SGHTA and CDR2 is FQGNSA. The full variable domain, in which reference TRBV7-2 and TRBJ2-3 provide the parts outside the CDR3, is GAGVSQSPSNKVTEKGKDVELRCDPISGHTALYWYRQSLGQGLEFLIYFQGNSAPDKSGLPSDRFSAERTGGSVSTLTIQRTQQEDSAVYLCASSWGGSDTQYFGPGTRLTVL.

This clone was detected only once. This sequence joins TRBV24-1 and TRBJ1-2, with TRBD1 identical over 7 bases. The V gene's germline CDR1 is KGHDR and CDR2 SFDVKD. This CDR3 has 17 amino acids. J lost 4 bases, V lost 4 bases, and 14 bases had no gene match. The CDR3 loop reads CATSDHRDSPTVYGYTF. The CDR3 nucleotides read TGTGCCACCAGTGACCACCGGGACAGCCCGACGGTCTATGGCTACACCTTC.

This chain uses TRBV5-1 with TRBJ1-3, with D perhaps TRBD1 (6 bases). The germline CDR1 and CDR2 sequences are SGHRS and YFSETQ. The CDR3 covers 15 residues. V lost 3 bases, J lost 0 bases, and 10 bases lay in between. For the CDR3, the DNA is TGCGCCAGCAGCTCATTACAGGGCTCTGGAAACACCATATATTTT. Protein: CASSSLQGSGNTIYF.

V usage is TRBV7-8 and J usage is TRBJ1-1, with D perhaps TRBD1 (5 bases). This CDR3 spans 13 amino acids. Germline V lookup: CDR1 SGHVS, CDR2 FQNEAQ. The germline V and J ends were trimmed by 7 bases and 0 bases, with 9 bases remaining between them. The CDR3 nucleotides read TGTGCCAGCAACTGGGGCTTGAACACTGAAGCTTTCTTT. Protein sequence: CASNWGLNTEAFF. Using reference TRBV7-8 and TRBJ1-1 for the parts outside the CDR3, the full variable domain is GAGVSQSPRYKVAKRGQDVALRCDPISGHVSLFWYQQALGQGPEFLTYFQNEAQLDKSGLPSDRFFAERPEGSVSTLKIQRTQQEDSAVYLCASNWGLNTEAFFGQGTRLTVV.

The chain recombines TRBV30 with TRBJ2-7; a weak D match, TRBD2 (6 bases). CDR3 length equals 16 residues. The germline CDR1 and CDR2 sequences are GTSNPN and SVGIG (reference sequence). The germline V and J ends were trimmed by 1 base and 7 bases, with 23 bases remaining between them. CDR3 DNA sequence: TGTGCCTGGAGTGCCGAGGGGACTTCCTGGTCGGGGGAGCAGTACTTC. Translated, it gives CAWSAEGTSWSGEQYF.

Worth noting for this clone: This same CDR3 is encoded by further DNA sequences in the sample. The V and J genes are TRBV28 and TRBJ1-1, with D tentatively TRBD1 (6 bases). The ends were cut back, 3 bases at V and 5 bases at J, with 7 bases in the middle. The CDR3 covers 12 residues. Germline CDR1 and CDR2: MDHEN and SYDVKM. CDR3 bases: TGTGCCAGCAGTTTGAGGGGGACTGAAGCTTTCTTT. Translating gives CASSLRGTEAFF.

The chain has TRBV9 and TRBJ2-3; TRBD2 aligns across 8 bases. Germline CDR1 is SGDLS and CDR2 is YYNGEE. The V gene end was trimmed by 1 base and the J gene end by 2 bases; junction bases not matched to a gene: 3. The CDR3 consists of 15 residues. The CDR3 here is CASSVSGSNTDTQYF. The CDR3 nucleotides are TGTGCCAGCAGCGTAAGCGGGAGTAACACAGATACGCAGTATTTT. The whole variable domain, filled in from reference TRBV9 and TRBJ2-3, reads DSGVTQTPKHLITATGQRVTLRCSPRSGDLSVYWYQQSLDQGLQFLIQYYNGEERAKGNILERFSAQQFPDLHSELNLSSLELGDSALYFCASSVSGSNTDTQYFGPGTRLTVL.

The rearrangement joins TRBV30 to TRBJ2-1, with 10 nucleotides matching TRBD2. The length of the CDR3 is 14 residues. The V and J ends lost 4 bases and 9 bases, in that order; junction bases with no gene match: 9. Germline V gives CDR1 GTSNPN, CDR2 SVGIG (reference sequence). The CDR3 DNA reads as TGTGCCTGGATTAGCGGGGGGACCTCTTCTGAGCAGTTCTTC. Amino acids: CAWISGGTSSEQFF.

This chain joins TRBV7-9 and TRBJ1-3; possibly TRBD1 for D (6 bases). The CDR3 extends over 14 amino acids. Per germline, CDR1 SEHNR and CDR2 FQNEAQ (reference sequence). The V gene lost 4 bases and the J gene lost 1 base, with 8 bases spanning the gap. CDR3 in DNA: TGTGCCAGCAGCTCAGGGGTTTCTGGAAACACCATATATTTT. As protein: CASSSGVSGNTIYF.

The genes are TRBV7-9 and TRBJ1-2; possible D gene TRBD1, 6 bases. The CDR3 loop spans 16 amino acids. The V end was cut by 2 bases, the J end by 8 bases, with 21 bases between. Per the germline V gene, CDR1 is SEHNR and CDR2 is FQNEAQ (reference sequence). The CDR3 spells CASSLSQGRGMEGYTF. In nucleotides, the CDR3 is TGTGCCAGCAGCTTAAGTCAGGGCAGGGGAATGGAGGGCTACACCTTC. Variable domain in full (rest from reference TRBV7-9 and TRBJ1-2): DTGVSQNPRHKITKRGQNVTFRCDPISEHNRLYWYRQTLGQGPEFLTYFQNEAQLEKSRLLSDRFSAERPKGSFSTLEIQRTEQGDSAMYLCASSLSQGRGMEGYTFGSGTRLTVV.